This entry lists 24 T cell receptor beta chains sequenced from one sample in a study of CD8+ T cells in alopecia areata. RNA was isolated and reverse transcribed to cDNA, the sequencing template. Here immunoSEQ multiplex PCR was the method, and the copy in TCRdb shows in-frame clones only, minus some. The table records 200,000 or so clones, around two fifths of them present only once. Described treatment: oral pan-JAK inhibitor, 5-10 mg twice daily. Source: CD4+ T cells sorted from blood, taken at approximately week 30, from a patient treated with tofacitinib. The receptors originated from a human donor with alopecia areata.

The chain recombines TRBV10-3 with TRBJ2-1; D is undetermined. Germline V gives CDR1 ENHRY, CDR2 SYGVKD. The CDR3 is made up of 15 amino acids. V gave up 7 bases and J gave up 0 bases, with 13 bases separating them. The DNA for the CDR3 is TGTGCCATCAATCCGGGCCCGAGCTCCTACAATGAGCAGTTCTTC. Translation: CAINPGPSSYNEQFF.

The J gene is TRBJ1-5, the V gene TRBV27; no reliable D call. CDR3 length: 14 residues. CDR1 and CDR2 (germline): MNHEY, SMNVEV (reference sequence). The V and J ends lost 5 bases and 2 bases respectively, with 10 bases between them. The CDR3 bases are TGTGCCAGCAGTCCCAACAGCGGCAATCAGCCCCAGCATTTT. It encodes CASSPNSGNQPQHF.

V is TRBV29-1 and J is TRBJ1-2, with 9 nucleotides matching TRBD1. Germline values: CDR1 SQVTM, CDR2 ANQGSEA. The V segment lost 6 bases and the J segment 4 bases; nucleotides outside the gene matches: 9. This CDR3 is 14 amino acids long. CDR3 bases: TGCAGCGTGAACATCGTGGACAGGGGCTATGGCTACACCTTC. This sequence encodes CSVNIVDRGYGYTF.

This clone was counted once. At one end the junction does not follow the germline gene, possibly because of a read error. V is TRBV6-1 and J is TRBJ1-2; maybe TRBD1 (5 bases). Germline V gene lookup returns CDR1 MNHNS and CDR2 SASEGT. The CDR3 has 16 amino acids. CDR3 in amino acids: CAISEYRRGRRYGYTF. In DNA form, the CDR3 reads TGTGCCATCAGTGAATACCGGAGGGGCAGGCGTTATGGCTACACCTTC.

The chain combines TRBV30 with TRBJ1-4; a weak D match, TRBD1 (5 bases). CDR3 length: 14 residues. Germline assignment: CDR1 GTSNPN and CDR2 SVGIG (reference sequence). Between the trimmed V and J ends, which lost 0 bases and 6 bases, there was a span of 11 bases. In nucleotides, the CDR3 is TGTGCCTGGAGTGTACGCATCAGGGATGAAAAACTGTTTTTT. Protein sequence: CAWSVRIRDEKLFF.

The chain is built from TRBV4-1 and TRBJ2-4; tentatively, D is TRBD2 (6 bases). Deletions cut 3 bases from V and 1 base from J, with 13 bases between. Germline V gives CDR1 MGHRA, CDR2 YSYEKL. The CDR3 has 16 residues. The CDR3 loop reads CASSQGGRAAKNIQYF. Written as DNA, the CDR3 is TGCGCCAGCAGCCAGGGGGGTAGGGCGGCCAAAAACATTCAGTACTTC.

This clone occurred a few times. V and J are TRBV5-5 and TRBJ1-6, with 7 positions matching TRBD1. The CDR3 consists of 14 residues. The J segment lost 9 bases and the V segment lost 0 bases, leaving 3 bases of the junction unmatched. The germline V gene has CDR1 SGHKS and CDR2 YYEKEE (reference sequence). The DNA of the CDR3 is TGTGCCAGCAGCTTGGAAGGGGGCGCTTCACCCCTCCACTTT. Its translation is CASSLEGGASPLHF. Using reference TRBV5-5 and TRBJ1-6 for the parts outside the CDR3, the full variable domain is DAGVTQSPTHLIKTRGQQVTLRCSPISGHKSVSWYQQVLGQGPQFIFQYYEKEERGRGNFPDRFSARQFPNYSSELNVNALLLGDSALYLCASSLEGGASPLHFGNGTRLTVT.

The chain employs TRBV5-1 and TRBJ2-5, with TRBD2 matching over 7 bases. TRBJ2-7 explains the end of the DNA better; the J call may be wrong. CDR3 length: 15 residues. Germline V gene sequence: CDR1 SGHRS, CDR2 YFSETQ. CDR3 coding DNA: TGCGCCAGCAGCTTGGCCGCGGCAGGGAGGGACGAGCAGTACTTC. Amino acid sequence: CASSLAAAGRDEQYF.

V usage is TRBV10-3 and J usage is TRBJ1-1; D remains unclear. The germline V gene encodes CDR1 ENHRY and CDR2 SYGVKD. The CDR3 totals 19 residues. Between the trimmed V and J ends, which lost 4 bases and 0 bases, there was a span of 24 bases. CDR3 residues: CAISGYVFLGNNMNTEAFF. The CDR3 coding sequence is TGTGCCATCAGTGGGTATGTGTTCTTGGGGAACAATATGAACACTGAAGCTTTCTTT.

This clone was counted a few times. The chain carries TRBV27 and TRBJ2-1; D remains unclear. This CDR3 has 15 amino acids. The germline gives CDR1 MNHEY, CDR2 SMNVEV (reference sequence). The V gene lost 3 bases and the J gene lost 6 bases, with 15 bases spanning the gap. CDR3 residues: CASSFSRFPSNEQFF. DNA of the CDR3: TGTGCCAGCAGTTTCTCACGGTTTCCCTCCAATGAGCAGTTCTTC.

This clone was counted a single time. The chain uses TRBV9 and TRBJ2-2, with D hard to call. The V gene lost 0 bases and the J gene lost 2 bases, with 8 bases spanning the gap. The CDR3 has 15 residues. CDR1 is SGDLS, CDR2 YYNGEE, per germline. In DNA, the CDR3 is TGTGCCAGCAGCGTAGTCAGCTTTAACACCGGGGAGCTGTTTTTT. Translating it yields CASSVVSFNTGELFF.

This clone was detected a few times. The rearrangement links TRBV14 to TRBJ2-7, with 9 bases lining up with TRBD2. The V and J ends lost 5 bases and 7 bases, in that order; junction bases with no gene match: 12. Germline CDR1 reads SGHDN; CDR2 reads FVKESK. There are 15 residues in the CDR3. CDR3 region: CASSAKRGVQGEQYF. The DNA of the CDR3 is TGTGCCAGCAGCGCCAAGCGGGGGGTCCAGGGTGAGCAGTACTTC.

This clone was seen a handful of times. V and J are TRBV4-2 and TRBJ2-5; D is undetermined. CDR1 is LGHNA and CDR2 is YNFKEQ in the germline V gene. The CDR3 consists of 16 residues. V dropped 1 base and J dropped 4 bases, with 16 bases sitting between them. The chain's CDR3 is CASSQGRDSGRETQYF. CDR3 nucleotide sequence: TGTGCCAGCAGCCAAGGAAGAGACTCGGGCAGAGAGACCCAGTACTTC.

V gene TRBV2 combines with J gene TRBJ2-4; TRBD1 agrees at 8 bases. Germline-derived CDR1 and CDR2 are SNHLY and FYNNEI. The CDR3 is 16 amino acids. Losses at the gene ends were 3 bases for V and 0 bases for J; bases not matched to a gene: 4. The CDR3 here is CASSEGTGLAKNIQYF. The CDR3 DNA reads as TGTGCCAGCAGTGAGGGGACAGGACTAGCCAAAAACATTCAGTACTTC.

The CDR3 bases are TGTGCCAGCTCTCGGACAGGGAAAAATTCACCCCTCCACTTT. Protein: CASSRTGKNSPLHF. This chain joins TRBV18 and TRBJ1-6; TRBD1 matches 8 bases. The germline CDR1 and CDR2 sequences are KGHSH and LQKENI. The CDR3 extends over 14 amino acids. J lost 7 bases, V lost 6 bases, and 5 bases had no gene match.

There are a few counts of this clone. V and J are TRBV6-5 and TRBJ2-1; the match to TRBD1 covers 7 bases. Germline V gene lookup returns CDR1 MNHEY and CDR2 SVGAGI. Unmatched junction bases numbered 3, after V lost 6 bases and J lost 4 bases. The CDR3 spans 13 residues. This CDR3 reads CASRETGYNEQFF. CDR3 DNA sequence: TGTGCCAGCAGAGAGACAGGGTACAATGAGCAGTTCTTC.

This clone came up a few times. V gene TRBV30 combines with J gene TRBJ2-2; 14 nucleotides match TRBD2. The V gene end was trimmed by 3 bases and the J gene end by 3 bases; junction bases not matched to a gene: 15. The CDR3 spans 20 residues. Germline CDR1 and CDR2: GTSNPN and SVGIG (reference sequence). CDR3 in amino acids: CAWRGFGGTSGGSYTGELFF. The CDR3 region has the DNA TGTGCCTGGAGGGGATTCGGAGGGACTAGCGGGGGATCCTACACCGGGGAGCTGTTTTTT.

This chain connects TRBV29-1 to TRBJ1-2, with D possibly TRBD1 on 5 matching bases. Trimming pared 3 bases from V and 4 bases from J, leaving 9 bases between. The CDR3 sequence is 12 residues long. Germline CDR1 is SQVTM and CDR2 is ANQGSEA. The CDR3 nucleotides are TGCAGCGTTGATTACGGGGCCTATGGCTACACCTTC. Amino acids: CSVDYGAYGYTF.

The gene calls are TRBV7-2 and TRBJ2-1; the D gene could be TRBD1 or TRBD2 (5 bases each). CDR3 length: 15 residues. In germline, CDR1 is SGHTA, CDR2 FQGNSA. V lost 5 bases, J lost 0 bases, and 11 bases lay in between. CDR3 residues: CASSLAGSSYNEQFF. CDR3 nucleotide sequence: TGTGCCAGCAGCCTCGCAGGGAGCTCCTACAATGAGCAGTTCTTC.

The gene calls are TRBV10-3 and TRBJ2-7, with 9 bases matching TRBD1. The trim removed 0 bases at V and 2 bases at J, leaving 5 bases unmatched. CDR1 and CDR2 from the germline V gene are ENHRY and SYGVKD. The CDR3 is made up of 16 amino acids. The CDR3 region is CAISESPGQGAYEQYF. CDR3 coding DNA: TGTGCCATCAGTGAGTCGCCGGGACAGGGCGCCTACGAGCAGTACTTC.

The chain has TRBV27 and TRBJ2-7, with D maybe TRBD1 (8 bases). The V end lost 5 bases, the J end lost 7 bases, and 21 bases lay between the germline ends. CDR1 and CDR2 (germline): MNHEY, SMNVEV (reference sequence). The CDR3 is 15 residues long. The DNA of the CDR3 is TGTGCCAGCAGTCCGAGAGCGGGACAGGTGGTAGAGCAGTACTTC. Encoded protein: CASSPRAGQVVEQYF.

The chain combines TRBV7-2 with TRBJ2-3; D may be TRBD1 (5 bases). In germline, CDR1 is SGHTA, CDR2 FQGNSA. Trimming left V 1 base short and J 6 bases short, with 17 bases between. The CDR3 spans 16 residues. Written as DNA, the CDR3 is TGTGCCAGCAGCTTAGGGGGCTTTGGGGCCCGTGATACGCAGTATTTT. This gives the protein CASSLGGFGARDTQYF.

The CDR3 nucleotides read TGTGCCTGGACCCGGGGCCTTGCGAACACCATATATTTT. Translation gives CAWTRGLANTIYF. V is TRBV30 and J is TRBJ1-3; D possibly corresponds to TRBD1 (5 bases). V lost 4 bases, J lost 7 bases, and 14 bases lay in between. The CDR3 is made up of 13 amino acids. CDR1 GTSNPN and CDR2 SVGIG come from the germline V gene (reference sequence). The full variable domain, its missing parts supplied by reference TRBV30 and TRBJ1-3, is SQTIHQWPATLVQPVGSPLSLECTVEGTSNPNLYWYRQAAGRGLQLLFYSVGIGQISSEVPQNLSASRPQDRQFILSSKKLLLSDSGFYLCAWTRGLANTIYFGEGSWLTVV.

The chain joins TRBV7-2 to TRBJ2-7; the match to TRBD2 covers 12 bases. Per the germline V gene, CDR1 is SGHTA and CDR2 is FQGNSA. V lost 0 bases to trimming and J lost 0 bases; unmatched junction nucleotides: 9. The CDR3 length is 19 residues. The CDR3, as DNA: TGTGCCAGCAGCTTAGCGCTAAGGACTAGCGGGGAGGTCTCCTACGAGCAGTACTTC. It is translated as CASSLALRTSGEVSYEQYF.